This T cell receptor beta chain emerged from a study of OX40 agonist ivuxolimab in advanced cancers. Overall study: With ivuxolimab, an agonistic anti-OX40 (CD134) antibody, patients were treated. Prior anti-PD-1, anti-PD-L1 or anti-CTLA-4 therapy was allowed; 40% had some. Broader study findings: Doses of 0.1 to 3.0 mg/kg were accompanied by clonal expansion of CD4+ and CD8+ blood T cells by week 6. Average numbers of expanded clones were greater in CD8+ T cells than in CD4+.

CDR1 is LNHDA and CDR2 is SQIVND in the germline V gene (reference sequence). CDR3 length equals 14 residues. Trimming removed 4 bases from V and 5 bases from J; junction bases left unmatched: 3. This table comes from immunoSEQ multiplex PCR, and its TCRdb copy is limited to in-frame clones, with some not included. This repertoire shows about 100,000 clones, approximately 89% found once; its top ten account for 0.54%. As to this clone: Antigen: not known.

The V call is TRBV19, the J call TRBJ1-5; 9 bases fit TRBD1. The TCR sequence derives from an adult with an advanced solid tumor such as melanoma, head and neck, liver or kidney cancer. Sequenced here: CD4+ or CD8+ T cells sorted from blood, sampled in a trial of the OX40 agonist ivuxolimab. The DNA of the CDR3 is TGTGCCAGTAGTAGGGGGACAGGGTATCAGCCCCAGCATTTT. It is translated as CASSRGTGYQPQHF.